A selection of T cell receptor beta chains follows, all from one sample in a study of T cells in Graves' hyperthyroidism and ophthalmopathy. MiXCR was run by TCRdb on the multiplex PCR reads, yielding one entry per CDR3 protein. The sample consists of about 510,000 distinct CDR3 sequences, around 43% of them appearing once. Specimen: peripheral blood or thyroid tissue (not recorded which). The receptors stem from an adult woman with Graves' disease, either hyperthyroidism or ophthalmopathy (not recorded which). Each CDR3 is given with its conserved first and last residue. The D gene is left open where the match is weak. Clone size appears in some rows only: once, few, many, or a class for an expanded clone.

>-|many|TRBV20-1|TRBJ2-7
TGCAGTGCTAGAGATCCCGGCGGACCCTACGAGCAGTACTTC
CSARDPGGPYEQYF
>-|many|TRBV7-9|TRBJ1-1
TGTGCCAGCAGCTTATTGGAGGGCACTGAAGCTTTCTTT
CASSLLEGTEAFF
>-|-|TRBV12-3/TRBV12-4|TRBJ2-5
TGTGCCAGCAGTTTTTTGGGGGAGAGGGCTAAAGAGACCCAGTACTTC
CASSFLGERAKETQYF
>TRBD2|-|TRBV6-1|TRBJ2-7
TGTGCCAGCAGTGGGGAACTAGCGGGAGGCAACGAGCAGTACTTC
CASSGELAGGNEQYF
>-|-|TRBV6-1|TRBJ2-5
TGTGCCAGCAGTGGGTACGGGGCAGGGGGGCGCCGGGAGACCCAGTACTTC
CASSGYGAGGRRETQYF
>-|many|TRBV10-3|TRBJ2-6
TGTGCCATCAGTTCGACAGGTTCTGGGGCCAACGTCCTGACTTTC
CAISSTGSGANVLTF
>TRBD2|many|TRBV7-2|TRBJ2-7
TGTGCCAGCAGCCTTGATTCGGGAGGGGGTTCCTACGAGCAGTACTTC
CASSLDSGGGSYEQYF
>TRBD1|few|TRBV24-1|TRBJ1-5
TGTGCCACCAGTGATTTGCTGGCGGGACAGGGGACGTTCTTCGGCGAACAGCCCCAGCATTTT
CATSDLLAGQGTFFGEQPQHF
>-|-|TRBV4-2|TRBJ2-3
TGTGCCAGCAGCCCAAGGGGAGCAGATACGCAGTATTTT
CASSPRGADTQYF
>-|once|TRBV7-2|TRBJ2-5
TGTGCCAGCAGCCCTCGGGCCCTTCGCCAAGAGACCCAGTACTTC
CASSPRALRQETQYF
>-|-|TRBV5-1|TRBJ1-6
TGCGCCAGCAGCCTCGCAAAAGATTCACCCCTCCACTTT
CASSLAKDSPLHF
>-|few|TRBV20-1|TRBJ2-7
TGCAGTGCTAGACCCTCGGACAGCTTCTCCTACGAGCAGTACTTC
CSARPSDSFSYEQYF
>TRBD1|-|TRBV10-3|TRBJ1-6
TGTGCCATCAGTGCTAGAGTCCCCGGGACAGGGAGAATCAATTCACCCCTCCACTTT
CAISARVPGTGRINSPLHF
>-|-|TRBV20-1|TRBJ2-6
TGCAGTGCTAGAGAATTTTCCTCTGGGGCCAACGTCCTGACTTTC
CSAREFSSGANVLTF
>-|-|TRBV2|TRBJ1-6
TGTGCCGGCCCAACAGGGTACACCCTCCACTTT
CAGPTGYTLHF
>TRBD1|-|TRBV29-1|TRBJ2-7
TGCAGCGTTGCCCCGGGACAGGTAGTCGGCGAGCAGTACTTC
CSVAPGQVVGEQYF
>-|many|TRBV18|TRBJ1-1
TGTGCCAGCTCACCAAGCGAGGCATGGAACACTGAAGCTTTCTTT
CASSPSEAWNTEAFF
>-|medium-sized|TRBV29-1|TRBJ1-1
TGCAGCGTTGCGGGGCAGGGGACCTTCACTGAAGCTTTCTTT
CSVAGQGTFTEAFF
>TRBD1|-|TRBV19|TRBJ1-5
TGTGCCAGTAGTATTCGGGGACAGAATCAGCCCCAGCATTTT
CASSIRGQNQPQHF
>-|many|TRBV19|TRBJ1-1
TGTGCCAGTACCTCCTCGTCGGGCCAGATGAACACTGAAGCTTTCTTT
CASTSSSGQMNTEAFF
>-|once|TRBV5-1|TRBJ2-7
TGCGCCAGCATCGTCGACACAGGGCACTACGAGCAGTACTTC
CASIVDTGHYEQYF